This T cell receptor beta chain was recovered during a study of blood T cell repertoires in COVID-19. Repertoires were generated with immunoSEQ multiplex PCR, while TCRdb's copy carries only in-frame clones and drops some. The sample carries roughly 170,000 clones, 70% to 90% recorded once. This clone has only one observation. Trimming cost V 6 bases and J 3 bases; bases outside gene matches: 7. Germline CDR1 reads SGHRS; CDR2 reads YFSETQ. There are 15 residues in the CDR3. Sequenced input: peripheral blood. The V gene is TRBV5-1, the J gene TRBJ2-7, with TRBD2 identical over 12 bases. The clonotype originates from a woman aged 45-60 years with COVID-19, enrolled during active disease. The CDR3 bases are TGCGCCAGCACCCCGACTAGCGGGGGTAACTACGAGCAGTACTTC. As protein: CASTPTSGGNYEQYF.